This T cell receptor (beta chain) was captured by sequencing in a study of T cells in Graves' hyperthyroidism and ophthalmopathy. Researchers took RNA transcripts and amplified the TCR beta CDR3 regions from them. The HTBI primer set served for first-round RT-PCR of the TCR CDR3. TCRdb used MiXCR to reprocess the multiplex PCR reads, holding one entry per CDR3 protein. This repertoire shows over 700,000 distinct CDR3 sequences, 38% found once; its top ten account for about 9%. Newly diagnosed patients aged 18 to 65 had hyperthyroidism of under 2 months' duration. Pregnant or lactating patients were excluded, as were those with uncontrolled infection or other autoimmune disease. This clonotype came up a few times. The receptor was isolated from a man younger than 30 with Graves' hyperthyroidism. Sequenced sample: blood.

The CDR3: CASSETPGQMRGYTF. The CDR3, as DNA: TGTGCCAGCAGTGAAACACCGGGACAGATGCGTGGCTACACCTTC. The chain links TRBV12-3 or TRBV12-4 to TRBJ1-2, with 7 positions matching TRBD1. The CDR3 is 15 residues long. V was pared by 5 bases and J by 7 bases, with 13 bases of the junction left unmatched.